The clone carrying this TCR beta chain was recorded at least ten times. No antigen is known for it. The data are from a study of blood T cells in healthy people across ages. Study results and caveats: TCR beta diversity correlated strongly with naive T cell percentage.

Primers used in a second PCR of roughly 7 to 12 cycles were a sample-barcoded 5' primer and a J-beta primer mix. Every cDNA molecule carried a tag from a template-switch adaptor bearing 12 random nucleotides. MiXCR, run by TCRdb on the 5' RACE reads, gives a single entry per CDR3 protein. The sample carries about 670,000 distinct CDR3 sequences, less than 45% recorded once. Germline CDR1 reads MDHEN; CDR2 reads SYDVKM. The CDR3 has 13 residues. Trimming removed 4 bases at V and 4 bases at J, with 5 bases between. The sequence was obtained from a man aged 80 or over in good health. The chain uses TRBV28 and TRBJ1-6, with D unclear. Material for sequencing was blood. CDR3 DNA: TGTGCCAGCAGTTCCCCTTATAATTCACCCCTCCACTTT. Translating it yields CASSSPYNSPLHF.